The 6 T cell receptor beta chains given below trace back to one sample, sequenced in a study of long-term antiretroviral therapy in people with HIV. The immunoSEQ assay was v3.0, run at survey level. Some clones are missing from TCRdb's copy, which holds only in-frame ones; the method was immunoSEQ multiplex PCR. The table lists under 50,000 clones, about 94% of them singletons. Sequencing used unsorted PBMCs, obtained 9.2 years after starting antiretroviral therapy. All receptors derive from a man under 40 with HIV.

This chain links TRBV2 with TRBJ2-2; D remains unclear. Germline CDR1 SNHLY, CDR2 FYNNEI. CDR3 length: 14 residues. The germline V and J ends were trimmed by 4 bases and 1 base, with 7 bases remaining between them. The CDR3 sequence is CASSVGRNTGELFF. The CDR3 region has the DNA TGTGCCAGCAGTGTGGGCAGGAACACCGGGGAGCTGTTTTTT.

This clone was counted a single time. The V gene is TRBV5-1, the J gene TRBJ1-1, with a tentative D call TRBD1 (5 bases). Germline V gene data show CDR1 as SGHRS and CDR2 as YFSETQ. Deletions cut 2 bases from V and 3 bases from J, with 8 bases between. CDR3 length: 13 amino acids. The CDR3 sequence is CASSLQEHTEAFF. In DNA, the CDR3 is TGCGCCAGCAGCTTACAGGAGCACACTGAAGCTTTCTTT.

This chain joins TRBV2 and TRBJ1-5; D call uncertain. Trimming took off 6 bases at V and 1 base at J, with 13 bases between the two ends. The CDR3 is made up of 15 amino acids. CDR1 and CDR2 (germline): SNHLY, FYNNEI. The CDR3 reads CASRPRGKSNQPQHF. DNA of the CDR3: TGTGCCAGCAGACCCCGAGGGAAGAGCAATCAGCCCCAGCATTTT.

The chain employs TRBV7-3 and TRBJ2-3; D possibly corresponds to TRBD2 (6 bases). V lost 8 bases and J lost 1, with 16 bases in between. Germline V CDR1 and CDR2: SGHTA, FQGTGA. The CDR3 covers 15 residues. The CDR3 protein is CASGFLTRGTDTQYF. CDR3 nucleotides: TGTGCCAGCGGGTTTCTGACTAGAGGCACAGATACGCAGTATTTT. Full variable domain (missing parts from reference TRBV7-3 and TRBJ2-3): GAGVSQTPSNKVTEKGKYVELRCDPISGHTALYWYRQSLGQGPEFLIYFQGTGAADDSGLPNDRFFAVRPEGSVSTLKIQRTERGDSAVYLCASGFLTRGTDTQYFGPGTRLTVL.

CDR3 DNA: TGTGCCAGCAGCGCCGGGGGGGGGACTGCACGTACCTTC. Amino acids: CASSAGGGTARTF. The chain carries TRBV9 and TRBJ1-2; the D gene is possibly TRBD1 (5 bases). The CDR3 consists of 13 residues. Germline V lookup: CDR1 SGDLS, CDR2 YYNGEE. Trimming shortened V by 3 bases and J by 14 bases, and 20 bases separated the two germline ends.

This rearrangement joins TRBV5-1 to TRBJ2-3; D unresolved. Trimming cost V 6 bases and J 5 bases, with 13 bases left between them. From germline, CDR1 is SGHRS and CDR2 YFSETQ. There are 13 residues in the CDR3. CDR3 region: CASMLSSEDTQYF. CDR3 DNA: TGCGCCAGCATGCTCTCCTCCGAAGATACGCAGTATTTT.